This T cell receptor beta chain was identified during a study of shared clonotypes between healthy human individuals. Naivety among CD8 cells was defined by CD45RO negativity and positive CCR7 selection, thereby excluding terminally differentiated effector memory CD45RA+ cells. Sequencing was performed with immunoSEQ multiplex PCR; in TCRdb, only in-frame clones are kept and a portion is missing. The sample shows more than 550,000 clones, around 90% of them seen only once. The clonotype originates from a man aged 25-45 years in good health. Sequenced: naive CD8+ T cells sorted from blood.

Here the CDR3 DNA reads TGTGCCGGCGGGCGGGGCGGCACCGGGGAGCTGTTTTTT. It specifies CAGGRGGTGELFF. V gene TRBV7-9 combines with J gene TRBJ2-2; maybe TRBD2 (6 bases). The CDR3 loop spans 13 amino acids. V lost 11 bases to trimming and J lost 4 bases, with 14 bases between them. CDR1 SEHNR and CDR2 FQNEAQ come from the germline V gene (reference sequence).